The present T cell receptor beta chain was sequenced within a study of T-cell reconstitution after alpha-beta-depleted transplantation in children. Germline CDR1 and CDR2: LNHNV and YYDKDF (reference sequence). V lost 2 bases and J 6 bases, leaving 11 bases between the germline ends. This CDR3 has 13 amino acids. Construction of the TCRbeta library involved unique molecular identifiers. MiXCR, run by TCRdb on the PCR reads, gives a single entry per CDR3 protein. This repertoire shows a few hundred thousand distinct CDR3 sequences, about a tenth found once; its top ten account for around 2.4%. The V call is TRBV15, the J call TRBJ2-7; possibly TRBD2 for D (6 bases). This material consisted of PBMCs from the stem cell graft donor, taken from the stem cell graft. This receptor was taken from a human donor who donated a stem cell graft to a child with acute lymphoblastic leukemia. The CDR3 sequence: CATSRSRELEQYF. The CDR3 coding sequence is TGTGCCACCAGCAGAAGTCGGGAGCTCGAGCAGTACTTC.